Below are 12 T cell receptor beta chains sequenced from a single sample in a study of T cells in women clearing cervical HPV infection. Produced via immunoSEQ multiplex PCR; TCRdb's table is partial and in-frame only. The listing contains 15,000 to 20,000 clones. Sequencing input: blood buffy coat. Every receptor here comes from a woman between 18 and 70 years old with a cervical HPV16 infection that either progressed to CIN3+ or cleared (not recorded which).

Note on this clone: The read falls 3 residues short of the CDR3 end, and the missing part is taken from the germline J gene. This sequence joins TRBV6-1 and TRBJ1-1; 8 bases are a match to TRBD1. V trimming: 2 bases; J trimming: 2 bases; junction bases outside the gene matches: 7. In germline, CDR1 is MNHNS, CDR2 SASEGT. This CDR3 region has 16 residues. CDR3 DNA (partial): TGTGCCAGCAGTGAAAGCTGGACAGGGCGCAACACTGAA. It is translated as CASSESWTGRNTE. The full CDR3 protein is CASSESWTGRNTEAFF.

As regards this clone: The read ends 3 residues shy of where the CDR3 ends; the end is completed using the germline J gene. The V and J genes are TRBV7-3 and TRBJ2-1, with D perhaps TRBD2 (6 bases). The germline CDR1 and CDR2 sequences are SGHTA and FQGTGA. The CDR3 loop spans 14 amino acids. V shed 5 bases and J shed 8 bases, with 16 bases lying between them. The part of the CDR3 DNA that was read is TGTGCCAGCAGCCCCGCCCGGGGGAAGGATGAG. Translating it yields CASSPARGKDE. The CDR3 as a whole reads CASSPARGKDEQFF.

With regard to this clone: The CDR3 is cut off 3 residues early in the read; its end comes from the germline J gene. This chain uses TRBV14 with TRBJ1-2; D not resolved. CDR3 length: 16 residues. Per the germline V gene, CDR1 is SGHDN and CDR2 is FVKESK. V was clipped by 2 bases and J by 0 bases, with 13 bases between them. CDR3 loop: CASSQKFQLSNYGYTF. The sequenced CDR3 bases are TGTGCCAGCAGCCAAAAATTCCAACTGTCTAACTATGGC.

Concerning this clone: The read ends 3 residues early relative to the CDR3; the germline J gene fills the gap. The chain links TRBV23-1 to TRBJ2-7; possible D gene TRBD2, 6 bases. TRBV23-1 falls under the ORF class, with uncertain function. Between the trimmed V and J ends, which lost 0 bases and 5 bases, there was a span of 14 bases. The CDR3 has 15 residues. Partial CDR3 DNA: TGCGCCAGCAGTCAATCGAGGTTGGGGGGACACGAG. Translating gives CASSQSRLGGHE. The entire CDR3 protein reads CASSQSRLGGHEQYF.

Details on this clone: The DNA ends 3 residues before the CDR3 does, and the rest of the CDR3 is filled in from the germline J gene. This rearrangement joins TRBV20-1 to TRBJ2-7, with TRBD2 matching 9 bases. The CDR3 is made up of 17 amino acids. Trimming at V came to 2 bases and at J to 2 bases, leaving 13 bases not matched to a gene. Germline CDR1 is DFQATT and CDR2 is SNEGSKA (reference sequence). The CDR3 bases that were read are TGCAGTGCTAGATTCCCCGGGGCTAGCGGGGACGCCTACGAG. This gives the protein CSARFPGASGDAYE. In full, the CDR3 reads CSARFPGASGDAYEQYF.

Points on this clone: The CDR3 end is not reached by the read, which stops 3 residues before it; the germline J gene fills it in. The chain employs TRBV7-2 and TRBJ2-3; weak D call: TRBD2 (7 bases). Per the germline V gene, CDR1 is SGHTA and CDR2 is FQGNSA. This CDR3 spans 17 amino acids. CDR3 DNA (partial): TGTGCAAGTCGCTTAGCGCTAACGGGGGGCAGCTCAGATACG. Translation: CASRLALTGGSSDT. In full, the CDR3 is CASRLALTGGSSDTQYF.

To note about this clone: The read gets to within 3 residues of the CDR3 end, and the germline J gene fills in the rest. This chain connects TRBV20-1 to TRBJ2-3; TRBD2 might be the D (7 bases). This CDR3 has 13 residues. CDR1 DFQATT and CDR2 SNEGSKA come from the germline V gene (reference sequence). CDR3 in amino acids: CSARKRGGETQYF. The sequenced CDR3 bases are TGCAGTGCTCGAAAAAGGGGGGGTGAGACG.

In the case of this clone: Read data end 3 residues before the CDR3 end; the end is taken from the germline J gene. The chain couples TRBV7-2 to TRBJ2-5, with TRBD1 identical over 9 bases. Germline V lookup: CDR1 SGHTA, CDR2 FQGNSA. Trimming at V came to 0 bases and at J to 6 bases, leaving 5 bases not matched to a gene. The CDR3 covers 15 residues. The sequenced CDR3 bases are TGTGCCAGCAGCTTAGCGCTACAGGGGGCGAAGACC. Its protein is CASSLALQGAKT. The full CDR3 is CASSLALQGAKTQYF. The full variable domain, its missing parts supplied by reference TRBV7-2 and TRBJ2-5, is GAGVSQSPSNKVTEKGKDVELRCDPISGHTALYWYRQSLGQGLEFLIYFQGNSAPDKSGLPSDRFSAERTGGSVSTLTIQRTQQEDSAVYLCASSLALQGAKTQYFGPGTRLLVL.

As regards this clone: The CDR3 goes on 3 residues after the read ends, and that part is filled in from the germline J gene. The J gene is TRBJ1-2, the V gene TRBV7-2; TRBD1 agrees at 8 bases. The J segment lost 3 bases and the V segment lost 6 bases, leaving 6 bases of the junction unmatched. This CDR3 contains 14 residues. Germline V CDR1 and CDR2: SGHTA, FQGNSA. CDR3 sequence: CASSYEDRDYGYTF. Incomplete CDR3 DNA: TGTGCCAGCAGTTATGAGGACAGGGACTATGGC. Looking up the rest from reference TRBV7-2 and TRBJ1-2 gives the full variable domain: GAGVSQSPSNKVTEKGKDVELRCDPISGHTALYWYRQSLGQGLEFLIYFQGNSAPDKSGLPSDRFSAERTGGSVSTLTIQRTQQEDSAVYLCASSYEDRDYGYTFGSGTRLTVV.

A remark on this clone: The read halts 3 residues ahead of the CDR3 end, with the missing end drawn from the germline J gene. The rearrangement links TRBV2 to TRBJ1-2; TRBD1 agrees at 9 bases. CDR3 size: 13 residues. The germline V gene has CDR1 SNHLY and CDR2 FYNNEI. J gave up 6 bases and V 8 bases, and 7 bases lay outside the gene matches. The CDR3 loop is CASGPDRGDGYTF. CDR3 DNA, as far as it was read: TGTGCCAGCGGACCGGACAGGGGTGATGGC.

This clone counts as medium-sized (0.01 to 0.1%) by frequency. Here the CDR3 reads CASSPSGGASGTQYF. The sequenced part of the CDR3 DNA is TGTGCCAGCTCACCTAGCGGGGGGGCCTCAGGCACG. The gene calls are TRBV18 and TRBJ2-3, with TRBD2 identical over 11 bases. Sequencing ends 3 residues short of the CDR3 end; the germline J gene provides the rest. The CDR3 is made up of 15 amino acids. The germline V gene encodes CDR1 KGHSH and CDR2 LQKENI.

A remark on this clone: The read is 3 residues too short to cover the CDR3 end, so that end is filled in from the germline J gene. V and J are TRBV20-1 and TRBJ2-1, with unresolved D. Germline-derived CDR1 and CDR2 are DFQATT and SNEGSKA (reference sequence). Trimming took off 5 bases at V and 0 bases at J, with 8 bases between the two ends. The CDR3 runs 13 residues. The DNA read from the CDR3 is TGCAGTGCTCCTGCTAGCTCCTACAATGAG. Its translation is CSAPASSYNE. The CDR3 in full is CSAPASSYNEQFF.